Listed below are T cell receptor beta chains from one sample, sequenced in a study of response to subunit inactivated influenza vaccine. Each CDR3 protein gets one entry after TCRdb re-called the RT-PCR reads with MiXCR. Of approximately 700,000 distinct CDR3 sequences in the sample, more than 15% were seen once. Sequences were derived from PBMCs from blood, sampled less than 13 days after vaccination. The source is a man aged 50 or older who received an inactivated influenza vaccine. Each CDR3 is given with its conserved first and last residue. A D gene is named only where the DNA matches it firmly. A clone size is listed for some rows: how often the clone was seen (once, few, many), or a class if it is expanded.

j_gene	d_gene	abundance	len	v_gene	CDR3nt	CDR3aa
TRBJ2-1	.	.	14	TRBV20-1	TGCAGTGCACAAGGGGCCAAGTACTACAATGAGCAGTTCTTC	CSAQGAKYYNEQFF
TRBJ2-7	TRBD1	.	17	TRBV25-1	TGTGCCAGCAGTGAATTGAAACCGGGACAGGGAACCTACGAGCAGTACTTC	CASSELKPGQGTYEQYF
TRBJ1-1	.	.	10	TRBV29-1	TGCAGCGTTTTTAATTCTGAAGCTTTCTTT	CSVFNSEAFF
TRBJ2-2	.	many	17	TRBV11-2	TGTGCCAGCAGCTTAGCACCAGATTCAGGGGACACCGGGGAGCTGTTTTTT	CASSLAPDSGDTGELFF
TRBJ1-4	.	few	14	TRBV29-1	TGCAGCGCCTGGGCCAGTGGAACTAATGAAAAACTGTTTTTT	CSAWASGTNEKLFF
TRBJ1-5	.	.	13	TRBV6-1	TGTGCCAGCAAGGCAGGGAGCGGGATGCCCCAGCATTTT	CASKAGSGMPQHF
TRBJ2-3	.	.	15	TRBV28	TGTGCCAGCAGTACTGCTACAGGTTTCACAGATACGCAGTATTTT	CASSTATGFTDTQYF
TRBJ2-5	.	few	15	TRBV5-1	TGCGCCAGCAGCCGAGACCCGGGACCCCAAGAGACCCAGTACTTC	CASSRDPGPQETQYF
TRBJ2-5	TRBD2	few	15	TRBV5-1	TGCGCCAGCAGCTTGGAAACTAGCGCAGAAGGAACCCAGTACTTC	CASSLETSAEGTQYF
TRBJ2-3	.	many	12	TRBV20-1	TGCAGTGCTAGAGCCCCCGGCGGTACGCAGTATTTT	CSARAPGGTQYF
TRBJ1-2	TRBD1	few	14	TRBV12-3/TRBV12-4	TGTGCCAGCACCATGGGGGCGACAGGGGACGGCTACACCTTC	CASTMGATGDGYTF
TRBJ2-2	TRBD1	few	16	TRBV5-1	TGCGCCAGCAGCTGGTCCGGGACAGTCAACACCGGGGAGCTGTTTTTT	CASSWSGTVNTGELFF
TRBJ1-3	.	.	13	TRBV2	TGTGCCAGCAGTCAGGCTGCTGGAAACACCATATATTTT	CASSQAAGNTIYF
TRBJ1-2	.	few	14	TRBV20-1	TGCAGTGCTAGTATTGGCATTGGGGATTATGGCTACACCTTC	CSASIGIGDYGYTF
TRBJ1-2	.	.	16	TRBV21-1	TGTGCCAGCAACAACCAATTATCGGCGGACTTCTATGGCTACACCTTC	CASNNQLSADFYGYTF
TRBJ1-5	.	once	14	TRBV6-5	TGTGCCAGCAGTTACGGGGGAGGTCTTCAGCCCCAGCATTTT	CASSYGGGLQPQHF
TRBJ2-4	TRBD2	few	18	TRBV5-1	TGCGCCAGCAGCTTGGGGACTAGCGGATTACTAGCCAAAAACATTCAGTACTTC	CASSLGTSGLLAKNIQYF
TRBJ1-1	TRBD1	.	12	TRBV29-1	TGCAGCGCAGAGGGGGCGCGGACTGAAGCTTTCTTT	CSAEGARTEAFF
TRBJ2-1	.	.	17	TRBV21-1	TGTGCCAGCAGCAAAGCGCTGAAACAGGTCGCCTACAATGAGCAGTTCTTC	CASSKALKQVAYNEQFF
TRBJ2-7	TRBD2	.	14	TRBV2	TGTGCCAGCACCTCGGGACTAGCGGGATCCGAGCAGTACTTC	CASTSGLAGSEQYF
TRBJ1-1	.	.	15	TRBV2	TGTGCCAGCAGTACAGGCCTACGAATGAACACTGAAGCTTTCTTT	CASSTGLRMNTEAFF
TRBJ2-3	.	few	15	TRBV28	TGTGCCAGCAGCTTAGGAGCGAGGGGGACGGATACGCAGTATTTT	CASSLGARGTDTQYF
TRBJ2-7	.	few	13	TRBV7-2	TGTGCCAGCAGCTTGGGACCTCGGAACGAGCAGTACTTC	CASSLGPRNEQYF
TRBJ2-3	TRBD2	.	17	TRBV27	TGTGCCAGCAGTTTATCGTGGCGGGAGAGGGGCACAGATACGCAGTATTTT	CASSLSWRERGTDTQYF
TRBJ1-4	TRBD1	many	16	TRBV5-1	TGCGCCAGCAGACGCTCCACAGGGGGCGAAAATGAAAAACTGTTTTTT	CASRRSTGGENEKLFF
TRBJ1-2	.	many	12	TRBV7-2	TGTGCCAGCAGCTTGAATAACTATGGCTACACCTTC	CASSLNNYGYTF
TRBJ2-7	TRBD1	.	15	TRBV20-1	TGCAGTGCTAGAGTCTCCAGGACAGGGATCCACGAGCAGTACTTC	CSARVSRTGIHEQYF
TRBJ2-7	.	few	21	TRBV10-3	TGTGCCATCTCCGCGAGAGCCCGCCCCCGGACAGGGGGGACTAGCGGCTACGAGCAGTACTTC	CAISARARPRTGGTSGYEQYF
TRBJ1-3	.	few	14	TRBV29-1	TGCAGCGTCGTCCCGGGACACCTTGGAAACACCATATATTTT	CSVVPGHLGNTIYF
TRBJ2-5	.	.	15	TRBV19	TGTGCCAGTAGCCCCCGGTCGGGCCGCCTAGAGACCCAGTACTTC	CASSPRSGRLETQYF
TRBJ1-6	TRBD1	few	15	TRBV5-1	TGCGCCAGCAGCTTGGCCCAGGGGGACAATTCACCCCTCCACTTT	CASSLAQGDNSPLHF
TRBJ1-4	.	.	16	TRBV15	TGTGCCACCAGCAGTGGCCTCCGGGGGCTGGATGAAAAACTGTTTTTT	CATSSGLRGLDEKLFF
TRBJ2-1	TRBD2	few	21	TRBV3-1	TGTGCCAGCAGCCAGTGGGCGGGAGGGCATCTTATTGATCGCTCCTACAATGAGCAGTTCTTC	CASSQWAGGHLIDRSYNEQFF
TRBJ2-7	TRBD2	.	13	TRBV7-2	TGTGCCAGCAGCGGACTAGCGGGAGGCGAGCAGTACTTC	CASSGLAGGEQYF
TRBJ1-1	TRBD1	.	14	TRBV6-2/TRBV6-3	TGTGCCAGCAGTTACGCAGACAGGGGCACTGAAGCTTTCTTT	CASSYADRGTEAFF
TRBJ2-1	.	few	14	TRBV9	TGTGCCAGCAGCGTAGGGAATAGGGGCGATGAGCAGTTCTTC	CASSVGNRGDEQFF
TRBJ2-7	TRBD1	.	15	TRBV4-3	TGCGCCAGCAGCCAAGAGAACAGGGGTTTCTACGAGCAGTACTTC	CASSQENRGFYEQYF
TRBJ2-1	.	many	12	TRBV5-1	TGCGCCAGCAGAAACTTTGCGGATGAGCAGTTCTTC	CASRNFADEQFF
TRBJ2-6	.	.	14	TRBV29-1	TGCAGCGTCCGGTCCGGGTCTGGGGCCAACGTCCTGACTTTC	CSVRSGSGANVLTF
TRBJ2-3	.	.	14	TRBV3-1	TGTGCCAGCAGCCCACCATCGCCCACAGATACGCAGTATTTT	CASSPPSPTDTQYF
TRBJ1-2	TRBD1	.	14	TRBV29-1	TGCAGCGTTGATAGGGGGACAGATAACTATGGCTACACCTTC	CSVDRGTDNYGYTF
TRBJ2-1	.	few	18	TRBV20-1	TGCAGTGCTAGAGATTTGGGAAAGACAGCTCGCTCCTACAATGAGCAGTTCTTC	CSARDLGKTARSYNEQFF
TRBJ2-1	TRBD2	.	16	TRBV7-2	TGTGCCAGCAGCCCTCGGACTAGCCGAGTGGGCAATGAGCAGTTCTTC	CASSPRTSRVGNEQFF
TRBJ1-4	TRBD1	.	15	TRBV5-1	TGCGCCAGCAGCCCGAGTGAATGGACAGGGGCAAAACTGTTTTTT	CASSPSEWTGAKLFF
TRBJ2-3	TRBD2	.	15	TRBV9	TGTGCCAGCAGGAGCGGGGGGCTTAGCACAGATACGCAGTATTTT	CASRSGGLSTDTQYF
TRBJ1-1	.	few	11	TRBV28	TGTGCCAGCAACGCTAACACTGAAGCTTTCTTT	CASNANTEAFF
TRBJ2-1	TRBD2	few	15	TRBV12-3/TRBV12-4	TGTGCCAGCAGTACCATGGGGACTAGCAACAATGAGCAGTTCTTC	CASSTMGTSNNEQFF
TRBJ2-5	.	few	13	TRBV12-3/TRBV12-4	TGTGCCAGCAGTTTAGCAACCACCGGGACCCAGTACTTC	CASSLATTGTQYF
TRBJ2-5	.	.	14	TRBV5-5	TGTGCCAGCAGCGCACAGGTTGGCAAAGAGACCCAGTACTTC	CASSAQVGKETQYF
TRBJ2-1	.	many	13	TRBV15	TGTGCCACCAGCAGAGCTGCCGACAATGAGCAGTTCTTC	CATSRAADNEQFF
TRBJ1-2	.	.	14	TRBV15	TGTGCCACCAGCAGAGCTTCAAGCCCCTATGGCTACACCTTC	CATSRASSPYGYTF
TRBJ2-7	.	.	14	TRBV6-5	TGTGCCAGCAGTTACAGAGTAGAAACCTACGAGCAGTACTTC	CASSYRVETYEQYF
TRBJ2-3	TRBD1	.	15	TRBV7-6	TGTGCCAGCAGAAAACAGGGGGCCTACACAGATACGCAGTATTTT	CASRKQGAYTDTQYF
TRBJ1-4	.	.	14	TRBV4-2	TGTGCCAGCAGCCAACAGGGTACTAATGAAAAACTGTTTTTT	CASSQQGTNEKLFF
TRBJ2-7	.	.	14	TRBV5-1	TGCGCCAGCAGCTCTGAGGGACAAGGCTACGAGCAGTACTTC	CASSSEGQGYEQYF
TRBJ2-2	.	few	14	TRBV7-2	TGTGCCAGCAGCTCTGGATCTTCTGCCGGGGAGCTGTTTTTT	CASSSGSSAGELFF
TRBJ1-5	.	.	17	TRBV20-1	TGCAGTGCTGCGAAGGGACTCCGAGGCACGGTCAATCAGCCCCAGCATTTT	CSAAKGLRGTVNQPQHF
TRBJ1-2	.	.	13	TRBV6-1	TGTGCCAGCAGCGCCCGGGAGATATATGGCTACACCTTC	CASSAREIYGYTF